This T cell receptor beta chain is drawn from a study of early T cells in non-severe SARS-CoV-2 infection (dated by TCRdb to about 2021). Turning to the overall study: Bulk RNA from unsorted whole blood was used for TCR sequencing, so alpha and beta chains could not be paired.

Per the germline V gene, SGHAT is the CDR1 and FQNNGV is the CDR2. Ends trimmed: V by 4 bases, J by 7 bases; bases unmatched to a gene: 11. Including cysteine and phenylalanine, the CDR3 has 15 amino acids. The kept DNA is CDR3 alone, 45 bases in frame from the first base. This was a case-control study nested in a cohort of healthcare workers in London, UK, who had nasopharyngeal swab PCR tests and blood samples taken every week. Healthcare workers were enrolled in the week of the UK lockdown, from 23 to 31 March 2020, and were followed every week for up to roughly 15 weeks. This clonotype was seen only a few times. Its antigen is unknown. Base quality data are lacking; no much larger clone is found one base away. Libraries were built with 5' RACE. Sequenced on a NextSeq 500. To correct for sequencing error and PCR bias, the TCR library protocol tagged individual cDNA molecules with unique molecular identifiers. Both TCR alpha and beta chains were sequenced, and tight co-correlation was observed between alpha and beta sequence abundances in each sample. As for the original processing: Decombinator V4 was used to annotate TCR sequences for V gene, J gene and CDR3. Expanded TCRs were defined as changing significantly between any two time points under a Poisson model with p below 0.0001. TCR abundances were normalised to the total number of TCRs sequenced per sample and were expressed as counts per million. MAIT TCRs were defined by TRAV1-2 paired with TRAJ12, TRAJ20 or TRAJ33, and iNKT TCRs by TRAV10 paired with TRAJ18. VDJdb, accessed on 1 November 2021, was searched for TCRs annotated for CMV, EBV and SARS-CoV-2, and TCRs annotated for more than one antigen were excluded. TCRdb ran its own pipeline on the public reads, namely fastp trimming at Q25 and MiXCR clone calling, and kept in-frame beta chains. Each CDR3 protein appears once, grouped with its most common genes and DNA. TCRdb, not the original authors, processed these V and J calls. Here the sample has 20,000 to 25,000 distinct CDR3 sequences; around 5% occur a single time. Around 4.5% of the sample is held by the ten biggest clonotypes.

The paper's findings and limits, for the study overall: VDJdb matching was skewed toward anti-spike CD8 responses and likely underestimated virus-specific expansions, missing private and CD4 specificities.

The rearrangement joined TRBV11-2 to TRBJ2-7, and 9 junctional nucleotides match TRBD1. The TCR sequence derives from an adult who was a healthcare worker with PCR-confirmed SARS-CoV-2 infection or an uninfected control (not recorded which). The sequenced sample consisted of whole blood. The CDR3 corresponds to CASSSTGGFFGEQYF. The sequenced DNA is TGTGCCAGCAGCTCGACAGGGGGATTCTTCGGGGAGCAGTACTTC.